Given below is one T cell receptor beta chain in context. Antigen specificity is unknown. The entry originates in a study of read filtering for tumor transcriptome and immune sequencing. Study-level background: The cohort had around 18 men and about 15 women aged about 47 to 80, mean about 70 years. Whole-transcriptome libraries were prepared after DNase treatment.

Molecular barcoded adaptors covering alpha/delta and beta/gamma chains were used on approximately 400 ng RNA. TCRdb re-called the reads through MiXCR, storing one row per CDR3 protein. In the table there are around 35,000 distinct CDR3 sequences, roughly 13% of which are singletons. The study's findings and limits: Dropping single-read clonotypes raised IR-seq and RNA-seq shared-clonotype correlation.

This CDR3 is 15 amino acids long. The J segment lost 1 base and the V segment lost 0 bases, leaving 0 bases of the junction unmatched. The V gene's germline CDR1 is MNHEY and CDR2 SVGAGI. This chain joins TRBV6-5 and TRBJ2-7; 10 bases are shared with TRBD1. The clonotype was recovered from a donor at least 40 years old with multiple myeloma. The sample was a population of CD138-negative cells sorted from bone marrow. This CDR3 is CASSYSGQGSYEQYF. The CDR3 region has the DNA TGTGCCAGCAGTTACTCGGGACAGGGGTCCTACGAGCAGTACTTC.